One and the same sample provided the 16 T cell receptor beta chains below, sequenced in a study of blood T cell repertoires in COVID-19. Generated by immunoSEQ multiplex PCR, the TCRdb table keeps only in-frame clones and is missing some. The sample consists of 110,000 to 150,000 clones, 60% to 85% of them appearing once. Material: peripheral blood. The receptors were gathered from a man aged 45-65 years with active or convalescent COVID-19.

CDR3 bases: TGTGCCAGTAGTATAGGTTGGCAGAATAATGAAAAACTGTTTTTT. Translation gives CASSIGWQNNEKLFF. This chain joins TRBV19 and TRBJ1-4; no reliable D call. The germline V and J ends were trimmed by 1 base and 4 bases, with 10 bases remaining between them. This CDR3 contains 15 residues. Germline assignment: CDR1 LNHDA and CDR2 SQIVND (reference sequence).

Judged by abundance, this clone is medium-sized. The chain is built from TRBV7-2 and TRBJ2-5; 11 bases match TRBD2. V was pared by 3 bases and J by 3 bases, with 3 bases of the junction left unmatched. In germline, CDR1 is SGHTA, CDR2 FQGNSA. The CDR3 is made up of 15 amino acids. CDR3 DNA sequence: TGTGCCAGCAGCTTCGGGACTAGCGGAAAAGAGACCCAGTACTTC. It codes for CASSFGTSGKETQYF.

This chain links TRBV5-1 with TRBJ1-1; weak D call: TRBD1 (6 bases). This CDR3 is built from 14 residues. Germline V CDR1 and CDR2: SGHRS, YFSETQ. Trimming left V 4 bases short and J 1 base short, with 11 bases between. CDR3: CASSDQGGNTEAFF. Written as DNA, the CDR3 is TGCGCCAGCAGCGACCAAGGGGGGAACACTGAAGCTTTCTTT.

The chain carries TRBV6-5 and TRBJ2-3; 9 bases align to TRBD1. The CDR3 runs 14 residues. Per the germline V gene, CDR1 is MNHEY and CDR2 is SVGAGI. Losses at the gene ends were 4 bases for V and 2 bases for J; bases not matched to a gene: 1. The CDR3 DNA reads TGTGCCAGCAGTTGGACAGGGGTCACAGATACGCAGTATTTT. This translates into CASSWTGVTDTQYF.

In this sample, this clone turned up a few times. V and J are TRBV24-1 and TRBJ2-1; D unresolved. Germline CDR1 is KGHDR and CDR2 is SFDVKD. This CDR3 is 13 amino acids long. Trimming stripped 1 base from V and 8 bases from J, with 8 bases between. The CDR3 DNA follows: TGTGCCACCAGTGATTTAGCTACCGATGAGCAGTTCTTC. Amino acids: CATSDLATDEQFF.

The chain combines TRBV5-1 with TRBJ1-2; TRBD1 is a possible D gene (6 bases). V was pared by 2 bases and J by 4 bases, with 18 bases between. CDR1 SGHRS and CDR2 YFSETQ come from the germline V gene. This CDR3 has 16 residues. CDR3 coding DNA: TGCGCCAGCAGCTTCCGGGCCACGGACAGTGGCTATGGCTACACCTTC. Translating gives CASSFRATDSGYGYTF.

The chain uses TRBV3-1 (or the pseudogene TRBV3-2) and TRBJ2-3; 7 bases are a match to TRBD2. The CDR3 is made up of 16 amino acids. V shed 0 bases, J shed 5 bases, and the junction held 8 bases outside the gene matches. Germline assignment: CDR1 LGHDT and CDR2 YNNKEL (reference sequence). CDR3 loop: CASSQDVAGVVDTQYF. CDR3 nucleotides: TGTGCCAGCAGCCAAGATGTGGCGGGAGTAGTAGATACGCAGTATTTT.

The rearrangement uses TRBV11-2 and TRBJ2-5; the match to TRBD2 covers 9 bases. In germline, CDR1 is SGHAT, CDR2 FQNNGV. This CDR3 spans 17 amino acids. The V gene end was trimmed by 2 bases and the J gene end by 5 bases; junction bases not matched to a gene: 12. The CDR3 nucleotides are TGTGCCAGCAGCTTAAGCCCTATAGCGGGAGTAACGGAGACCCAGTACTTC. This codes for CASSLSPIAGVTETQYF.

V is TRBV5-1 and J is TRBJ1-3, with TRBD1 matching over 10 bases. Germline V gene sequence: CDR1 SGHRS, CDR2 YFSETQ. V shed 7 bases and J 0 bases; nucleotides not matched to a gene: 7. This CDR3 region has 16 residues. The CDR3 spells CASQDRGQNSGNTIYF. CDR3 DNA sequence: TGCGCCAGCCAAGACAGGGGGCAGAACTCTGGAAACACCATATATTTT.

This chain connects TRBV4-1 to TRBJ1-5; D is perhaps TRBD1 (6 bases). V lost 1 base, J lost 0 bases, and 10 bases lay in between. This CDR3 has 16 amino acids. Per the germline V gene, CDR1 is MGHRA and CDR2 is YSYEKL. The CDR3 protein is CASSQGLTGSNQPQHF. The CDR3 nucleotides are TGCGCCAGCAGCCAAGGCCTGACAGGTAGCAATCAGCCCCAGCATTTT.

This clone was observed once. This rearrangement joins TRBV7-2 to TRBJ2-7, with 13 bases identical to TRBD2. Germline V gene lookup returns CDR1 SGHTA and CDR2 FQGNSA. The V and J ends lost 1 base and 2 bases, in that order; junction bases with no gene match: 5. The CDR3 is made up of 17 amino acids. The CDR3 sequence is CASSLGTSGSYAYEQYF. In DNA form, the CDR3 reads TGTGCCAGCAGCTTAGGGACTAGCGGGAGCTATGCCTACGAGCAGTACTTC. Complete variable domain (other parts from reference TRBV7-2 and TRBJ2-7): GAGVSQSPSNKVTEKGKDVELRCDPISGHTALYWYRQSLGQGLEFLIYFQGNSAPDKSGLPSDRFSAERTGGSVSTLTIQRTQQEDSAVYLCASSLGTSGSYAYEQYFGPGTRLTVT.

V is TRBV11-2 and J is TRBJ2-1; 9 bases agree with TRBD1. The trim removed 2 bases at V and 9 bases at J, leaving 8 bases unmatched. Germline V gives CDR1 SGHAT, CDR2 FQNNGV. The CDR3 runs 15 residues. The CDR3 spells CASSLRGTGSAEQFF. CDR3 sequence (DNA): TGTGCCAGCAGCTTAAGAGGGACAGGGTCGGCTGAGCAGTTCTTC.

This chain joins TRBV28 and TRBJ1-2, with TRBD1 matching 9 bases. Germline V gene lookup returns CDR1 MDHEN and CDR2 SYDVKM. The J segment lost 0 bases and the V segment lost 6 bases, leaving 11 bases of the junction unmatched. The CDR3 has 17 residues. The CDR3 DNA reads as TGTGCCAGCAGCATCTCTTACAGGGGGCAAACTAACTATGGCTACACCTTC. It translates to CASSISYRGQTNYGYTF.

This chain uses TRBV28 with TRBJ2-7, with 9 bases identical to TRBD2. This CDR3 is 15 amino acids long. The germline gives CDR1 MDHEN, CDR2 SYDVKM. Trimming at V came to 5 bases and at J to 5 bases, leaving 10 bases not matched to a gene. CDR3 loop: CASSGYVAGVNEQYF. The CDR3 DNA sequence: TGTGCCAGCAGTGGATATGTAGCGGGAGTGAACGAGCAGTACTTC.

The chain has TRBV10-3 and TRBJ1-3, with D perhaps matching TRBD1 (5 bases). The CDR3 totals 14 residues. Looked up from germline, CDR1 is ENHRY and CDR2 is SYGVKD. V was trimmed by 7 bases and J by 2 bases, leaving 12 bases between them. CDR3 sequence: CAITVGGAGNTIYF. DNA for the CDR3: TGTGCCATCACCGTGGGGGGGGCTGGAAACACCATATATTTT.

This rearrangement joins TRBV11-1 to TRBJ1-3; D possibly corresponds to TRBD1 (5 bases). Germline CDR1 reads SGHAT; CDR2 reads FQDESV (reference sequence). The CDR3 sequence is 13 residues long. Trimming removed 7 bases from V and 1 base from J, with 8 bases in between. The CDR3 DNA reads TGTGCCAGCACAGGGCCTTCTGGAAACACCATATATTTT. It yields the protein CASTGPSGNTIYF.